A selection of T cell receptor beta chains follows, all from one sample in a study of regulatory dendritic cells for organ transplantation. These TCRs' antigens remain unknown. Clones were read by immunoSEQ multiplex PCR, and TCRdb kept only the in-frame ones, dropping some. This table has about 12,000 clones, about 70% appearing once. Material for sequencing was naive CD4+ T cells from blood cultured with regulatory dendritic cells. The receptors were sampled from a human donor in good health. Each CDR3 is given with its conserved first and last residue. D genes are given only for firm matches. The size field is filled for only some rows; it gives once, few, many or a size class.

v_gene	j_gene	d_gene	abundance	CDR3aa	CDR3nt
TRBV7-2	TRBJ2-1	.	.	CASSSGPKIDEQFF	TGTGCCAGCAGTTCTGGGCCAAAGATCGATGAGCAGTTCTTC
TRBV2	TRBJ2-1	TRBD1	once	CASSESRQGANEQFF	TGTGCCAGCAGTGAATCCCGACAGGGGGCCAATGAGCAGTTCTTC
TRBV29-1	TRBJ2-1	.	.	CSVPPKSSYNEQFF	TGCAGCGTTCCCCCGAAGAGCTCCTACAATGAGCAGTTCTTC
TRBV7-2	TRBJ2-2	.	.	CASRPRGTGELFF	TGTGCCAGCAGGCCCCGGGGGACCGGGGAGCTGTTTTTT
TRBV7-9	TRBJ1-2	.	.	CASSLGGNRDANGYTF	TGTGCCAGCAGCTTAGGGGGTAACAGGGATGCGAATGGCTACACCTTC
TRBV15	TRBJ2-4	.	.	CATSRDDLRGNIQYF	TGTGCCACCAGCAGAGACGATCTTCGGGGGAACATTCAGTACTTC
TRBV23-1	TRBJ1-3	TRBD1	.	CASITRGTGNTIYF	TGCGCCAGCATAACCAGGGGGACTGGAAACACCATATATTTT
TRBV19	TRBJ1-1	.	.	CASSSPFRGDTEAFF	TGTGCCAGTAGTTCCCCCTTTCGGGGGGACACTGAAGCTTTCTTT
TRBV5-1	TRBJ2-3	.	.	CASSLAGRTSTDTQYF	TGCGCCAGCAGCTTGGCCGGGAGAACTAGCACAGATACGCAGTATTTT
TRBV5-4	TRBJ2-2	TRBD2	.	CASSSLTSGYTGELFF	TGTGCCAGCAGCTCCCTGACTAGCGGGTACACCGGGGAGCTGTTTTTT
TRBV7-2	TRBJ2-5	TRBD1	.	CASSLAGTVQETQYF	TGTGCCAGCAGCTTAGCCGGGACAGTCCAAGAGACCCAGTACTTC
TRBV4-1	TRBJ2-6	.	.	CASSPRGGGANVLTF	TGCGCCAGCAGCCCTAGGGGTGGTGGGGCCAACGTCCTGACTTTC
TRBV7-3	TRBJ2-3	TRBD1	once	CASSFYGTGNTDTQYF	TGTGCCAGCAGCTTTTATGGGACAGGTAACACAGATACGCAGTATTTT
TRBV7-2	TRBJ1-2	.	once	CASSSAGATYGYTF	TGTGCCAGCAGCTCTGCAGGGGCCACCTATGGCTACACCTTC
TRBV2	TRBJ2-7	.	.	CAGGASSYEQYF	TGTGCCGGCGGGGCTAGCTCCTACGAGCAGTACTTC
TRBV7-3	TRBJ1-1	.	few	CASSLSGFTEAFF	TGTGCCAGCAGCTTAAGCGGTTTCACTGAAGCTTTCTTT
TRBV7-9	TRBJ2-7	TRBD1	.	CASSSTDRGSYEQYF	TGTGCCAGCAGCTCAACGGACAGGGGGTCCTACGAGCAGTACTTC
TRBV19	TRBJ1-2	.	.	CASSPRARIYGYTF	TGTGCCAGTAGTCCCCGCGCCCGTATCTATGGCTACACCTTC
TRBV9	TRBJ1-2	TRBD1	.	CASSVGTANYGYTF	TGTGCCAGCAGCGTCGGGACAGCTAACTATGGCTACACCTTC
TRBV6-1	TRBJ2-1	TRBD1	.	CASSEALDRSRCEQFF	TGTGCCAGCAGTGAAGCGCTGGACAGGAGTCGATGTGAGCAGTTCTTC
TRBV19	TRBJ2-5	TRBD1	.	CASSQGQKETQYF	TGTGCCAGTAGTCAGGGACAGAAAGAGACCCAGTACTTC
TRBV10-3	TRBJ1-2	TRBD1	.	CAITEGAGGYTF	TGTGCCATCACCGAGGGGGCAGGTGGCTACACCTTC
TRBV2	TRBJ2-5	.	.	CASSGQQETQYF	TGTGCCAGCAGTGGCCAGCAAGAGACCCAGTACTTC
TRBV9	TRBJ2-5	.	.	CASSVRRGETQYF	TGTGCCAGCAGCGTCCGGCGCGGGGAGACCCAGTACTTC
TRBV2	TRBJ1-5	.	.	CASRRGGAGGLDNQPQHF	TGTGCCAGCAGAAGAGGCGGGGCCGGTGGTTTGGACAATCAGCCCCAGCATTTT
TRBV2	TRBJ2-5	.	.	CASMMGLFQETQYF	TGTGCCAGCATGATGGGACTTTTCCAAGAGACCCAGTACTTC
TRBV12-1	TRBJ1-1	.	few	CASSFAHVNTEAFF	TGTGCCAGCAGCTTTGCTCATGTGAACACTGAAGCTTTCTTT
TRBV7-9	TRBJ2-3	TRBD1	once	CASSGRFGTDTLLQYF	TGTGCCAGCAGCGGAAGGTTCGGGACAGACACCCTATTGCAGTATTTT
TRBV18	TRBJ2-5	TRBD1	.	CASSRPGTDQETQYF	TGTGCCAGCTCACGTCCCGGGACAGACCAAGAGACCCAGTACTTC
TRBV18	TRBJ1-1	.	.	CASSTTIRAEAFF	TGTGCCAGCTCGACCACGATCAGGGCGGAAGCTTTCTTT
TRBV7-9	TRBJ2-7	.	.	CASSLSGGVQYF	TGTGCCAGCAGCTTGTCGGGGGGCGTGCAGTACTTC
TRBV7-9	TRBJ1-6	.	.	CASSPGAGGKNSPLHF	TGTGCCAGCAGCCCCGGGGCCGGGGGGAAGAATTCACCCCTCCACTTT
TRBV2	TRBJ2-7	TRBD1	.	CASTLGTESFEQYF	TGTGCCAGCACCTTAGGGACAGAATCCTTCGAGCAGTACTTC
TRBV4-1	TRBJ2-3	.	.	CASSQGPGGSTDTQYF	TGCGCCAGCAGCCAAGGTCCAGGGGGGAGCACAGATACGCAGTATTTT
TRBV5-1	TRBJ2-7	.	.	CASNSPGIYEQYF	TGCGCCAGCAATTCCCCGGGGATCTACGAGCAGTACTTC
TRBV2	TRBJ2-5	TRBD1	few	CASFPGTGQETQYF	TGTGCCAGTTTCCCCGGGACAGGCCAAGAGACCCAGTACTTC
TRBV29-1	TRBJ1-1	TRBD1	few	CSAVTGDHTEAFF	TGCAGCGCCGTGACAGGGGATCACACTGAAGCTTTCTTT
TRBV7-9	TRBJ2-7	TRBD2	few	CASSPGASGFSYEQYF	TGTGCCAGCAGCCCAGGGGCTAGCGGGTTCTCCTACGAGCAGTACTTC
TRBV7-7	TRBJ2-2	TRBD2	.	CASTRLATGELFF	TGTGCTAGCACCCGACTAGCGACCGGGGAGCTGTTTTTT
TRBV11-3	TRBJ1-6	.	.	CASSTREFNSPLHF	TGTGCCAGCAGCACGCGGGAGTTTAATTCACCCCTCCACTTT
TRBV7-6	TRBJ2-6	TRBD1	.	CASSRQGSSGANVLTF	TGTGCCAGCAGCCGACAGGGATCCTCTGGGGCCAACGTCCTGACTTTC
TRBV25-1	TRBJ1-3	TRBD1	.	CASSVPGQGLGNTIYF	TGTGCCAGCAGTGTACCGGGACAGGGGCTCGGAAACACCATATATTTT
TRBV6-5	TRBJ2-7	.	.	CASSNSRYEQYF	TGTGCCAGCAGTAACAGCCGCTACGAGCAGTACTTC
TRBV11-3	TRBJ1-2	.	.	CASSRQVIHTF	TGTGCCAGCAGCCGACAGGTGATCCACACCTTC
TRBV9	TRBJ1-1	.	.	CASSQIGQSNTEAFF	TGTGCCAGCAGCCAAATAGGACAGTCAAACACTGAAGCTTTCTTT
TRBV7-2	TRBJ2-2	.	.	CASSLAGTLETGELFF	TGTGCCAGCAGCTTAGCTGGGACTCTAGAAACCGGGGAGCTGTTTTTT
TRBV6-1	TRBJ1-1	.	.	CASRKGPGGDTEAFF	TGTGCCAGCAGGAAGGGGCCCGGCGGGGACACTGAAGCTTTCTTT
TRBV19	TRBJ1-2	.	few	CASTNLQGNYGYTF	TGTGCCAGTACCAACTTACAGGGAAACTATGGCTACACCTTC
TRBV5-1	TRBJ2-3	TRBD2	.	CASSLASGGTDTQYF	TGCGCCAGCAGCTTGGCTAGCGGGGGAACAGATACGCAGTATTTT
TRBV12-5	TRBJ1-4	.	once	CASGLASGTANEKLFF	TGTGCTAGTGGTTTGGCCTCCGGGACTGCTAATGAAAAACTGTTTTTT
TRBV6-6	TRBJ1-5	.	.	CASSYSTKLNQPQHF	TGTGCCAGCAGTTACTCGACTAAGTTAAATCAGCCCCAGCATTTT
TRBV6-1	TRBJ1-5	TRBD1	.	CASSEGTGRSQPQHF	TGTGCCAGCAGTGAAGGGACAGGGAGGAGTCAGCCCCAGCATTTT
TRBV11-2	TRBJ2-1	.	once	CASSLGGGEQFF	TGTGCCAGCAGCTTAGGTGGCGGGGAGCAGTTCTTC
TRBV9	TRBJ2-1	TRBD1	.	CASSVRDDRGAYYNEQFF	TGTGCCAGCAGCGTGAGAGACGACAGGGGAGCCTATTACAATGAGCAGTTCTTC
TRBV14	TRBJ1-2	TRBD1	.	CASSRTGGINYGYTF	TGTGCCAGCAGTCGGACAGGGGGGATTAACTATGGCTACACCTTC
TRBV12-2	TRBJ1-1	.	few	CASRRDRGGNTEAFF	TGTGCAAGTCGACGGGACAGGGGCGGGAACACTGAAGCTTTCTTT
TRBV5-1	TRBJ2-3	TRBD2	.	CASSWGLLTDTQYF	TGCGCCAGCAGCTGGGGACTACTCACAGATACGCAGTATTTT